This T cell receptor beta chain emerged from a study of T cells in Graves' hyperthyroidism and ophthalmopathy. Study findings and constraints: Researchers found most expanded thyroid clonotypes above 0.001 in blood as well.

Newly diagnosed hyperthyroidism, duration under 2 months, in patients aged 18 to 65. Template material for amplifying TCR beta CDR3 regions consisted of RNA transcripts. The HTBI primer set was used in a first-round RT-PCR of the TCR CDR3. TCRdb passed the multiplex PCR reads through MiXCR, listing each CDR3 protein once. The sample yields about 380,000 distinct CDR3 sequences, approximately 13% seen once. There are many counts of this clonotype. Its specificity is not known. Germline CDR1 and CDR2: SGHRS and YFSETQ. This CDR3 is built from 14 residues. J was trimmed by 5 bases and V by 2 bases; bases with no gene match: 6.

The sequence was obtained from a man aged 25-45 years with Graves' hyperthyroidism that later progressed to Graves' ophthalmopathy. Sequencing used blood. The gene calls are TRBV5-1 and TRBJ2-7; 8 nucleotides align to TRBD2. CDR3 residues: CASSFSGRDDEQYF. CDR3 in DNA: TGCGCCAGCAGCTTTTCCGGGAGGGACGACGAGCAGTACTTC.